A selection of T cell receptor beta chains follows, all from one sample in a study of early T cells in non-severe SARS-CoV-2 infection. A single record per CDR3 protein comes from TCRdb applying MiXCR to the 5' RACE reads. The sample includes around 57,000 distinct CDR3 sequences, under 7.5% seen only once; the top ten take roughly 3.9%. The sequencing sample was made of whole blood. The receptor source for this set is an adult who was a healthcare worker with PCR-confirmed SARS-CoV-2 infection or an uninfected control (not recorded which). Each CDR3 is given with its conserved first and last residue.

J gene	V gene	CDR3 protein
TRBJ1-2	TRBV6-2/TRBV6-3	CASKKTGAAHHYGYTF
TRBJ2-2	TRBV7-3	CASSLAGTGELFF
TRBJ1-2	TRBV6-6	CASSYPGTLQGYTF
TRBJ1-1	TRBV4-1	CASSQEEKGGGRAFF
TRBJ2-7	TRBV12-3/TRBV12-4	CASTPYGARSYEQYF
TRBJ1-1	TRBV12-3/TRBV12-4	CASVREKAEAFF
TRBJ2-5	TRBV7-9	CASSLSLKETQYF
TRBJ1-2	TRBV20-1	CSASSGGEHYGYTF
TRBJ2-1	TRBV20-1	CSAPDRARQFF
TRBJ1-2	TRBV5-1	CASSYGMANYGYTF
TRBJ2-7	TRBV20-1	CSAPTSRGLSEQYF
TRBJ2-2	TRBV12-3/TRBV12-4	CASSLRLTANTGELFF
TRBJ1-5	TRBV6-2/TRBV6-3	CASSSYAMESGNQPQHF
TRBJ2-2	TRBV7-2	CASSPRTAPGTGELFF